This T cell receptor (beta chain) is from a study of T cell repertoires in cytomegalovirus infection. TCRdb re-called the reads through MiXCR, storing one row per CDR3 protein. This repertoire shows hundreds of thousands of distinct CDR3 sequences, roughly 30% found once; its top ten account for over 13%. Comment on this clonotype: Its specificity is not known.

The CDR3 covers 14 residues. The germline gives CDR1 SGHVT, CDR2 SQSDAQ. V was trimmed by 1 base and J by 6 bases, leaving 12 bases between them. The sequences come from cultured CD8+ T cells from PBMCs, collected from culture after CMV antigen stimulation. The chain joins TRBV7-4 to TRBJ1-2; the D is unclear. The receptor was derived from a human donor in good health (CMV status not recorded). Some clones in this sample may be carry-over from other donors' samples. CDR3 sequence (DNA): TGTGCCAGCAGCTTAGGGCACTATTTTCATGGCTACACCTTC. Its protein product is CASSLGHYFHGYTF. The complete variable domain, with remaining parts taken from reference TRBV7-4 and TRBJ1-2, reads GAGVSQSPRYKVAKRGRDVALRCDSISGHVTLYWYRQTLGQGSEVLTYSQSDAQRDKSGRPSGRFSAERPERSVSTLKIQRTEQGDSAVYLCASSLGHYFHGYTFGSGTRLTVV.